The table lists the clone carrying this T cell receptor beta chain with many counts. Its antigen is not known. Hyperthyroidism was newly diagnosed in patients aged 18 to 65 (duration under 2 months). Patients with uncontrolled infections, other autoimmune diseases, pregnancy or lactation were excluded. Orbital computed tomography, thyroid ultrasound, serum thyroxine and TRAb, and clinical symptoms together informed the diagnoses. RNA transcripts served as the template for amplifying TCR beta CDR3 regions. The HTBI primer set was used in a first-round RT-PCR of the TCR CDR3. TCRdb itself ran the multiplex PCR reads through MiXCR, one entry per CDR3 protein. The sample lists roughly 700,000 distinct CDR3 sequences, less than 15% occurring once. With 0 bases clipped from V and 0 bases from J, the junction kept 4 bases outside the gene matches. Germline V gives CDR1 DFQATT, CDR2 SNEGSKA (reference sequence). The CDR3 is made up of 16 amino acids.

This entry belongs to a study of T cells in Graves' hyperthyroidism and ophthalmopathy. Whole-study findings and limits: Most thyroid clonotypes that were expanded above 0.001 also turned up in blood.

The chain uses TRBV20-1 and TRBJ2-7; 11 positions match TRBD2. The sequence was collected from a woman under 30 with Graves' hyperthyroidism. The sequenced material came from blood. The CDR3 DNA follows: TGCAGTGCTAGAGAACCGGGACTAGCGGACTCCTACGAGCAGTACTTC. Translated, it gives CSAREPGLADSYEQYF.